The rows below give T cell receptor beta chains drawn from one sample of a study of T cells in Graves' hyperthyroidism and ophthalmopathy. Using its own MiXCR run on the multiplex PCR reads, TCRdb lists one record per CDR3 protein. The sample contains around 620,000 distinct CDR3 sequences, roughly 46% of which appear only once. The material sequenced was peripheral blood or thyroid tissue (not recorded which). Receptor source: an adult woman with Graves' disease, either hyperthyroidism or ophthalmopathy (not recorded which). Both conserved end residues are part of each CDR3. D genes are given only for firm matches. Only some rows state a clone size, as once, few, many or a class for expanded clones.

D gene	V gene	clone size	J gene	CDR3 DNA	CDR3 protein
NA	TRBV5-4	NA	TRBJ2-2	TGTGCCAGCAGCTTGTATACCGTGGAGCTGTTTTTT	CASSLYTVELFF
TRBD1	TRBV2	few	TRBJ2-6	TGTGCCAGCAGTGCGGGGACAGCCGACCTGACTTTC	CASSAGTADLTF
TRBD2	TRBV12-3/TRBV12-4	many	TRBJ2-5	TGTGCCAGCAGGGCTAGCGGCCAAGAGACCCAGTACTTC	CASRASGQETQYF
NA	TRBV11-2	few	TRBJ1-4	TGTGCCAGCAGCGGAAGGGGAACTAATGAAAAACTGTTTTTT	CASSGRGTNEKLFF
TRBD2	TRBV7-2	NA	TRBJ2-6	TGTGCCAGCAGCTGGACTAGCGGGAGAGAGGACCTGAAAAACGTCCTGACTTTC	CASSWTSGREDLKNVLTF
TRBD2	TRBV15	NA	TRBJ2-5	TGTGCCACCCTCCTCGGACTAGCGATACAAGAGACCCAGTACTTC	CATLLGLAIQETQYF
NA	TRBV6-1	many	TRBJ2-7	TGTGCCAGCGTGTGGGAGAGCTCCTACGAGCAGTACTTC	CASVWESSYEQYF
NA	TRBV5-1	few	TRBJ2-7	TGCGCCAGCAGCTTACAGGGATTTTACGAGCAGTACTTC	CASSLQGFYEQYF
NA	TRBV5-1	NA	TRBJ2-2	TGCGCCAGCAGCCGCTGGGGTGATGGGACACCCACCGGGGAGCTGTTTTTT	CASSRWGDGTPTGELFF
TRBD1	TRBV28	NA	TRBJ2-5	TGTGCCAGTCGGACAGGGGGGAACCAAGAGACCCAGTACTTC	CASRTGGNQETQYF
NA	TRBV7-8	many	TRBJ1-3	TGTGCCAGCAGCCCCCGCAGGGCCGCGAGCTCTGGAAACACCATATATTTT	CASSPRRAASSGNTIYF
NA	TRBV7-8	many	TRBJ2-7	TGTGCCAGCAGCTTGCTTGTCGGCCTCTCCTACGAGCAGTACTTC	CASSLLVGLSYEQYF
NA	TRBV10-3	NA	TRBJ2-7	TGTGCCATCAGTGAAGGCGGGACTCTAAGCTCCTACGAGCAGTACTTC	CAISEGGTLSSYEQYF
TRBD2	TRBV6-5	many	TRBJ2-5	TGTGCCAGCAGTTCGTTGGGCGGGAGTGGAGAGACCCAGTACTTC	CASSSLGGSGETQYF
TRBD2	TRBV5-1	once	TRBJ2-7	TGCGCCAGCAGTACCGGGGGAGGGAGCGACGAGCAGTACTTC	CASSTGGGSDEQYF
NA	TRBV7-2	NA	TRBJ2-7	TGTGCCAGCAGCCGACGAGGGTTGGGCGAGCAGTACTTC	CASSRRGLGEQYF
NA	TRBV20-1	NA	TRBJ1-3	TGCAGTGCTAGAGCGGGGCGGGGCCGATACACCATATATTTT	CSARAGRGRYTIYF
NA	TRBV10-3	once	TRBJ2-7	TGTGCCATCAGCCCCCCCACAGGGAGCCACGAGCAGTACTTC	CAISPPTGSHEQYF
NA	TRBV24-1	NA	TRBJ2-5	TGTGCCACCAGTCGAGGGTTGGAGACCCAGTACTTC	CATSRGLETQYF
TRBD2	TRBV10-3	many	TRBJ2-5	TGTGCCATCAGTAGAGGGACTAACGTCGAGACCCAGTACTTC	CAISRGTNVETQYF
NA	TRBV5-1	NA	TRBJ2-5	TGCGCCAGCAGCTTGTTCCCAGGGGTGAAACAAGAGACCCAGTACTTC	CASSLFPGVKQETQYF
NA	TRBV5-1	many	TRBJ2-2	TGCGCCAGCAGCTTGCCCACAGGGTCGGACGCCGGGGAGCTGTTTTTT	CASSLPTGSDAGELFF
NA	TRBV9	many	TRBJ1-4	TGTGCCAGCAGCCCCACATGGAATGAAAAACTGTTTTTT	CASSPTWNEKLFF
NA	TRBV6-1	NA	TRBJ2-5	TGTGCCAGCAGTGAAGCGAGGGGCTCACCTGGACAAGAGACCCAGTACTTC	CASSEARGSPGQETQYF
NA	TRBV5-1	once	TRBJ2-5	TGCGCCAGCACACCTGGAGGGTTTTTTTCGGAGACCCAGTACTTC	CASTPGGFFSETQYF
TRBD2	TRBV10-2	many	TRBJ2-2	TGCGCCAGCAGAGGGACTACTGGTCCCGGGGAGCTGTTTTTT	CASRGTTGPGELFF
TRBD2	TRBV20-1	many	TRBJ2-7	TGCAGTGCTAGAGATCTTAGGCTAGCGGGAGGGACCTACGAGCAGTACTTC	CSARDLRLAGGTYEQYF
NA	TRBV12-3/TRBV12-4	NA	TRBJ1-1	TGTGCCAGCACCCCAAGGGGGGACTTCGGCACTGAAGCTTTCTTT	CASTPRGDFGTEAFF
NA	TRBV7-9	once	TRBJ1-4	TGTGCCAGCAGCTTAGTACCCGGAGGAGGGCATGAAAAACTGTTTTTT	CASSLVPGGGHEKLFF
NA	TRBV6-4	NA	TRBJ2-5	TGTGCCAGCAGTGACGGGTGGGGAGGAGAGGAGACCCAGTACTTC	CASSDGWGGEETQYF
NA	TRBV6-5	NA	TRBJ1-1	TGTGCCAGCAGCGAAGGGGAAGGGAACACTGAAGCTTTCTTT	CASSEGEGNTEAFF
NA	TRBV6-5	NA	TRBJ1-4	TGTGCCAGCCGGTACCGTGCTGCTAATGAAAAACTGTTTTTT	CASRYRAANEKLFF
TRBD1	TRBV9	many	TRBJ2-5	TGTGCCAGCAGCGTAGCTGGGACAGCCCAAGAGACCCAGTACTTC	CASSVAGTAQETQYF
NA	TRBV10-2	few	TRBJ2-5	TGCGCCAGCAGTCGACCGGAGGCGCAAGAGACCCAGTACTTC	CASSRPEAQETQYF
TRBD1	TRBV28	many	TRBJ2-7	TGTGCCAGCAGTTTAGAGACAGGGGGCGCGGCCTACGAGCAGTACTTC	CASSLETGGAAYEQYF
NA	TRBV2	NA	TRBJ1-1	TGTGCCCTCGACAGGAATGAAGCTTTCTTT	CALDRNEAFF
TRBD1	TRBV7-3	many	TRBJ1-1	TGTGCCAGCAGCATATCGGGACAGGGTGTTTCTGAAGCTTTCTTT	CASSISGQGVSEAFF
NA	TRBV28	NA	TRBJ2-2	TGTGCCAGCACTAGAAGGACCGGGGAGCTGCTTTTT	CASTRRTGELLF
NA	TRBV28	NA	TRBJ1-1	TGTGCCAGCAGTTTAGGGGAGGGAGCCACTGAAGCTTTCTTT	CASSLGEGATEAFF
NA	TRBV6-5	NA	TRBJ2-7	TGTGCCAGCAGTCCCAATGTAGCGAGATCCTACGAGCAGTACTTC	CASSPNVARSYEQYF
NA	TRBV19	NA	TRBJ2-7	TGTGCCAGTAGAGTAGAGACAGTCAGAACTACGGGTGAGCAGTACTTC	CASRVETVRTTGEQYF
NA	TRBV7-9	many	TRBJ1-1	TGTGCCAGCAGCTTCCCCCTGACAGGACCCAGTGGGGCTTTCTTT	CASSFPLTGPSGAFF
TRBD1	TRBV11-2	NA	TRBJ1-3	TGTGCCAGCAGCTTGGACGGACAGGGGTGGGGAAACACCATATATTTT	CASSLDGQGWGNTIYF
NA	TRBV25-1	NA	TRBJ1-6	TGTGCCAGCAGTGCTCGCCGGGCCCCTAATTCACCCCTCCACTTT	CASSARRAPNSPLHF
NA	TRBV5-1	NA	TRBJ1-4	TGCGCCAGCAGCTTGTTGGTGGCAGGGAAGGAAAAACTGTTTTTT	CASSLLVAGKEKLFF
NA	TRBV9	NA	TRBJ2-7	TGTGCCAGCAGTTCCCCCTACGGGCAGTACTTC	CASSSPYGQYF
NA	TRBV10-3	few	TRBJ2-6	TGTGCCATCAGTGAGGGCAGGGGCCCTGGGGCCAACGTCCTGACTTTC	CAISEGRGPGANVLTF
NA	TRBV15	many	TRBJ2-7	TGTGCCACCAGCAGAGACCGAACAGGCCTCTACGAGCAGTACTTC	CATSRDRTGLYEQYF
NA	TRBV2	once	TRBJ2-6	TGTGCCAGCAGGGATGGACACTCTGGGGCCAACGTCCTGACTTTC	CASRDGHSGANVLTF
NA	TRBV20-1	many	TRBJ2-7	TGCAGTGCTAGAAGTGGGTACGAGCAGTACTTC	CSARSGYEQYF
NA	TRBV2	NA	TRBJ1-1	TGTGCCAGCAGACCCACACAGGGACGAACTGAAGCTTTCTTT	CASRPTQGRTEAFF
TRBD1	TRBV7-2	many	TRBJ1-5	TGTGCCAGCAGCAAAGACAGGGTGGGTCAGCCCCAGCATTTT	CASSKDRVGQPQHF
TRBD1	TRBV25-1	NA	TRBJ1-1	TGTGCCAGCAGTCAGACAGGGGGCTGGGCTGAAGCTTTCTTT	CASSQTGGWAEAFF
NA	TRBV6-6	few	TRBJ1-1	TGTGCCAGCAGTGAAGGGGATTACATGAACACTGAAGCTTTCTTT	CASSEGDYMNTEAFF
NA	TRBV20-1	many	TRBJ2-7	TGCAGTGCTAGTTTCGGGTCGTTAGACGAGCAGTACTTC	CSASFGSLDEQYF
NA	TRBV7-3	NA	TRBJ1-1	TGTGCCAGCAGCTTACTCCCGGGACAAAACACTGAAGCTTTCTTT	CASSLLPGQNTEAFF
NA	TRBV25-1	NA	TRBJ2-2	TGTGCCAGCAGTGAGGCGGGAAGGGACACCGGGGAGCTGTTTTTT	CASSEAGRDTGELFF
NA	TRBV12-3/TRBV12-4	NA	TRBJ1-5	TGTGCCAGCAGGGACGGCATGGCGGAATATAGCAATCAGCCCCAGCATTTT	CASRDGMAEYSNQPQHF
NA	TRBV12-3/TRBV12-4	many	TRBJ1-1	TGTGCCAGCAGTTTTATTGGGGGAACTGAAGCTTTCTTT	CASSFIGGTEAFF